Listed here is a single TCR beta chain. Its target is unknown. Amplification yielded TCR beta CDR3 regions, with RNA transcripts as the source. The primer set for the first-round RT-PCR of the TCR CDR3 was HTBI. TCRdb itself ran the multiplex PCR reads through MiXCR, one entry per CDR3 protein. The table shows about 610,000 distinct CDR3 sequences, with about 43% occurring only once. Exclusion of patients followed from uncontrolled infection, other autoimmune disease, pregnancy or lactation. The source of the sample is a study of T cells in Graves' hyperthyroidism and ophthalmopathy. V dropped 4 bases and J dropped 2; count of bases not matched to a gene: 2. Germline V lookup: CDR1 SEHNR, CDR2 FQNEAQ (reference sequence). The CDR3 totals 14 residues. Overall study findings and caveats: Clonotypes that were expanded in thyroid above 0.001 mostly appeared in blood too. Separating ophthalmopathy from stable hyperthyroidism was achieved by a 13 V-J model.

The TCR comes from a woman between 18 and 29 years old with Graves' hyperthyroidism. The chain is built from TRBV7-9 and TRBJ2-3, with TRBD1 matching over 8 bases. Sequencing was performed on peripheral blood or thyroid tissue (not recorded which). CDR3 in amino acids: CASSYRGNTDTQYF. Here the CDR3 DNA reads TGTGCCAGCAGCTACAGGGGGAACACAGATACGCAGTATTTT.